The clone carrying this T cell receptor (beta chain) was seen only a few times. Its cognate antigen is unknown. The data originate from a study of cytotoxic CD8 clonotypes in ibrutinib-treated CLL. Looking at the study overall: A median 12 months of treatment, range 6 to 36, preceded the collection of response samples. Regarding the study as a whole: Treatment saw public clonotypes, which were uncommon, either contract or stay stable.

The CDR3 consists of 18 residues. Unmatched junction bases numbered 8, after V lost 1 base and J lost 3 bases. From germline, CDR1 is SGHTA and CDR2 FQGNSA. Targeted sequencing depth ranged from 1 in 200,000 to 1 in 1 million T cells. The method was immunoSEQ multiplex PCR; TCRdb's version includes in-frame clones alone and lacks a portion of them. The data contain approximately 60,000 clones, approximately 52% of them seen just once; the ten biggest clones take up around 21%. The sample consisted of PBMCs, taken after 24 months of ibrutinib treatment. This TCR was sampled from a human donor with chronic lymphocytic leukemia. V usage is TRBV7-2 and J usage is TRBJ2-6; 8 bases map to TRBD1. The CDR3 DNA follows: TGTGCCAGCAGCTTAGTCCAGGGGGCTCCTCTTGGGGCCAACGTCCTGACTTTC. It is translated as CASSLVQGAPLGANVLTF.